This entry lists 21 T cell receptor beta chains sequenced from one sample in a study of blood T cell repertoires in COVID-19. Sequencing used immunoSEQ multiplex PCR; TCRdb keeps in-frame clones, though not all of them. The table records about 76,000 clones, about 82% of them present only once. The source material was peripheral blood. All receptors come from a woman in her fifties or sixties with acute or convalescent COVID-19.

The chain carries TRBV6-5 and TRBJ2-1; TRBD1 agrees at 7 bases. In germline, CDR1 is MNHEY, CDR2 SVGAGI. V lost 6 bases, J lost 2 bases, and 7 bases stayed unmatched. The CDR3 runs to 15 residues. The CDR3 loop reads CASRRGQGTYNEQFF. In DNA, the CDR3 is TGTGCCAGCAGAAGGGGGCAGGGTACCTACAATGAGCAGTTCTTC.

The V gene is TRBV3-1 (or the pseudogene TRBV3-2), the J gene TRBJ1-1, with a possible D match to TRBD1 (5 bases). The CDR3 has 13 residues. V was clipped by 6 bases and J by 3 bases, with 11 bases between them. Per the germline V gene, CDR1 is LGHDT and CDR2 is YNNKEL (reference sequence). DNA of the CDR3: TGTGCCAGCAGGACTGGGGCAGACACTGAAGCTTTCTTT. Translating it yields CASRTGADTEAFF.

This clone was seen a single time. The chain has TRBV19 and TRBJ2-3; 8 positions match TRBD2. V shed 7 bases, J shed 6 bases, and the junction held 15 bases outside the gene matches. Germline CDR1 reads LNHDA; CDR2 reads SQIVND (reference sequence). The length of the CDR3 is 16 residues. CDR3 sequence: CASINRVAGPMDTQYF. The CDR3, as DNA: TGTGCCAGTATCAACCGGGTAGCGGGGCCCATGGATACGCAGTATTTT. The full variable domain, completed using reference TRBV19 and TRBJ2-3, is DGGITQSPKYLFRKEGQNVTLSCEQNLNHDAMYWYRQDPGQGLRLIYYSQIVNDFQKGDIAEGYSVSREKKESFPLTVTSAQKNPTAFYLCASINRVAGPMDTQYFGPGTRLTVL.

This clone was counted between two and nine times. V gene TRBV6-5 combines with J gene TRBJ1-1, with 9 nucleotides matching TRBD1. Per the germline V gene, CDR1 is MNHEY and CDR2 is SVGAGI. With V trimmed by 2 bases and J by 5 bases, 9 bases remained unmatched. The CDR3 consists of 16 residues. The CDR3 DNA reads TGTGCCAGCAGTTACACTACAGGGGGCAGGGGGACTGAAGCTTTCTTT. Residues: CASSYTTGGRGTEAFF.

The rearrangement uses TRBV11-2 and TRBJ1-3, with 9 bases identical to TRBD1. Germline V CDR1 and CDR2: SGHAT, FQNNGV. V was clipped by 5 bases and J by 3 bases; unmatched bases: 5. CDR3 size: 15 residues. The CDR3 sequence: CASSTQGAGGNTIYF. CDR3 sequence (DNA): TGTGCCAGCAGCACACAGGGGGCTGGTGGAAACACCATATATTTT.

V is TRBV7-9 and J is TRBJ2-7; TRBD1 matches 8 bases. CDR1 and CDR2 from the germline V gene are SEHNR and FQNEAQ (reference sequence). The CDR3 is 12 residues long. The junction had 0 bases not matched to a gene; V was cut back by 5 bases and J by 3 bases. The CDR3 bases are TGTGCCAGCAGCGGACAGGGCTACGAGCAGTACTTC. Encoded protein: CASSGQGYEQYF.

This clone appeared once. The rearrangement uses TRBV6-2 or TRBV6-3 and TRBJ2-2, with a tentative D call TRBD1 (5 bases). Germline values: CDR1 MNHEY, CDR2 SVGEGT. Trimming shortened V by 5 bases and J by 3 bases, and 16 bases separated the two germline ends. The CDR3 contains 16 residues. The CDR3 DNA follows: TGTGCCAGCAGTATAAGGACACCTATGTACACCGGGGAGCTGTTTTTT. It specifies CASSIRTPMYTGELFF.

The V call is TRBV12-5, the J call TRBJ2-1, with 13 positions matching TRBD2. With V trimmed by 0 bases and J by 9 bases, 2 bases remained unmatched. This CDR3 spans 15 amino acids. Germline V gene sequence: CDR1 LGHNT, CDR2 FRNRAP. The DNA for the CDR3 is TGTGCTAGTGGTTTGGTACTAGCGGGGGGGACTGAGCAGTTCTTC. It yields the protein CASGLVLAGGTEQFF.

The chain couples TRBV2 to TRBJ2-5; D may be TRBD1 (6 bases). The CDR3 has 14 amino acids. Trimming stripped 4 bases from V and 5 bases from J, with 14 bases between. Germline loops: CDR1 SNHLY, CDR2 FYNNEI. The CDR3 DNA reads TGTGCCAGCAGTGCCACGACAGGTCTGGAGACCCAGTACTTC. Protein product: CASSATTGLETQYF.

The chain uses TRBV4-3 and TRBJ1-1; no definite D call. The CDR3 is 13 amino acids. The V and J ends lost 4 bases and 1 base respectively, with 7 bases between them. Germline lookup yields CDR1 LGHNA and CDR2 YSLEER. The CDR3 bases are TGCGCCAGCAGCCCCACAGAGAACACTGAAGCTTTCTTT. Its protein is CASSPTENTEAFF.

The V call is TRBV30, the J call TRBJ1-1; 7 bases line up with TRBD1. CDR1 is GTSNPN, CDR2 SVGIG, per germline (reference sequence). Trimming took 3 bases from V and 8 from J; bases not matched to a gene: 9. This CDR3 is 13 amino acids long. CDR3 coding DNA: TGTGCCTGGAGGCATACAGGGGCAGGAGAAGCTTTCTTT. Translating gives CAWRHTGAGEAFF. Complete variable domain (other parts from reference TRBV30 and TRBJ1-1): SQTIHQWPATLVQPVGSPLSLECTVEGTSNPNLYWYRQAAGRGLQLLFYSVGIGQISSEVPQNLSASRPQDRQFILSSKKLLLSDSGFYLCAWRHTGAGEAFFGQGTRLTVV.

Only a few counts were recorded for this clone. The gene calls are TRBV19 and TRBJ2-2, with D tentatively TRBD1 (6 bases). Germline V CDR1 and CDR2: LNHDA, SQIVND (reference sequence). The V gene lost 0 bases and the J gene lost 1 base, with 12 bases spanning the gap. This CDR3 is 17 amino acids long. DNA for the CDR3: TGTGCCAGTAGTATAGATCAGGGGATGGGGAACACCGGGGAGCTGTTTTTT. Its translation: CASSIDQGMGNTGELFF.

The V gene is TRBV6-6, the J gene TRBJ2-7, with 7 bases aligning to TRBD2. The CDR3 length is 14 residues. Per germline, CDR1 MNHNY and CDR2 SVGAGI (reference sequence). The V gene end was trimmed by 2 bases and the J gene end by 4 bases; junction bases not matched to a gene: 5. The DNA for the CDR3 is TGTGCCAGCAGTTACGGGAGGGGCGGATACGAGCAGTACGTC. It is translated as CASSYGRGGYEQYV.

The chain couples TRBV7-2 to TRBJ2-1, with 11 nucleotides matching TRBD2. CDR3 length: 16 amino acids. The trim removed 5 bases at V and 10 bases at J, leaving 13 bases unmatched. CDR1 and CDR2 from the germline V gene are SGHTA and FQGNSA. The CDR3 bases are TGTGCCAGCAGCCCCCCCGGCCTAGCGGGGGGAACCGAGCAGTTCTTC. Its translation is CASSPPGLAGGTEQFF.

The CDR3 DNA is TGCGCCAGCAGCCCACTCGACAGCGCTAATGAAAAACTGTTTTTT. It codes for CASSPLDSANEKLFF. This rearrangement joins TRBV5-1 to TRBJ1-4; weak D call: TRBD1 (5 bases). The CDR3 totals 15 residues. The V gene lost 4 bases and the J gene lost 3 bases, with 13 bases spanning the gap. Germline CDR1 is SGHRS and CDR2 is YFSETQ.

The genes are TRBV4-1 and TRBJ1-5, with D possibly TRBD1 on 5 matching bases. V was cut by 0 bases and J by 7 bases, with 13 bases left in between. CDR3 length: 15 residues. Germline CDR1 MGHRA, CDR2 YSYEKL. In nucleotides, the CDR3 is TGCGCCAGCAGCCAAGATCAGGGAACCGCGCAGCCCCAGCATTTT. This encodes CASSQDQGTAQPQHF.

This rearrangement joins TRBV6-6 to TRBJ2-7; TRBD1 is a possible D gene (6 bases). The length of the CDR3 is 13 residues. Trimming removed 5 bases at V and 3 bases at J, with 11 bases between. Germline CDR1 is MNHNY and CDR2 is SVGAGI (reference sequence). The CDR3 region is CASSPDSYYEQYV. Here the CDR3 DNA reads TGTGCCAGCAGTCCGGACAGCTACTACGAGCAGTACGTC.

This rearrangement joins TRBV5-1 to TRBJ2-1; the match to TRBD1 covers 10 bases. CDR3 size: 19 residues. The V gene's germline CDR1 is SGHRS and CDR2 YFSETQ. V lost 4 bases, J lost 0 bases, and 13 bases stayed unmatched. The CDR3 sequence is CASSPSGQGFSRSYNEQFF. As DNA, the CDR3 is TGCGCCAGCAGCCCCTCGGGACAGGGGTTCTCGCGCTCCTACAATGAGCAGTTCTTC.

This clone showed up just a few times. The chain carries TRBV5-8 and TRBJ2-7; D unresolved. The V end lost 0 bases, the J end lost 4 bases, and 8 bases lay between the germline ends. The CDR3 totals 13 residues. In germline, CDR1 is SGHTS, CDR2 YDEGEE. CDR3 bases: TGTGCCAGCAGCTTGGTGTGGGCTTACGAGCAGTACTTC. This encodes CASSLVWAYEQYF. Variable domain in full (rest from reference TRBV5-8 and TRBJ2-7): EAGVTQSPTHLIKTRGQQATLRCSPISGHTSVYWYQQALGLGLQFLLWYDEGEERNRGNFPPRFSGRQFPNYSSELNVNALELEDSALYLCASSLVWAYEQYFGPGTRLTVT.

This CDR3 reads CASSWGQQSNQPQHF. The CDR3 region has the DNA TGTGCCAGCAGCTGGGGACAGCAGAGCAATCAGCCCCAGCATTTT. This chain joins TRBV5-8 and TRBJ1-5; 7 nucleotides align to TRBD1. Germline lookup yields CDR1 SGHTS and CDR2 YDEGEE. CDR3 size: 15 residues. Germline trimming cut 3 bases from V and 1 base from J; bases unmatched to any gene: 4.

The chain has TRBV5-1 and TRBJ2-1; 9 nucleotides align to TRBD1. Germline-derived CDR1 and CDR2 are SGHRS and YFSETQ. The CDR3 totals 16 residues. V shed 0 bases and J 7 bases; nucleotides not matched to a gene: 8. CDR3 DNA: TGCGCCAGCAGCTTGGTTCGGACAGGGGTTGGGAATGAGCAGTTCTTC. It codes for CASSLVRTGVGNEQFF.